This TCR beta chain was sequenced in a study of T cell clonotyping in hematopoietic cell transplantation. Clones were sequenced by immunoSEQ multiplex PCR, and TCRdb holds only the in-frame ones, with some missing. The sample lists approximately 17,000 clones, 71% occurring once. V was clipped by 8 bases and J by 1 base, with 8 bases between them. The CDR3 is 12 amino acids. Germline CDR1 and CDR2: MDHEN and SYDVKM. Sequencing was performed on peripheral blood mononuclear cells. The origin of this receptor is a woman in her fifties or sixties in good health. Some clones in this sample may be carry-over from other donors' samples. V and J are TRBV28 and TRBJ1-1; D remains ambiguous. The CDR3 is CASLIGNTEAFF. CDR3 bases: TGTGCCAGCTTGATCGGGAACACTGAAGCTTTCTTT.